The 27 T cell receptor beta chains presented below share a single source sample, sequenced in a study of early stage breast cancer tumors. Repertoires were generated with immunoSEQ multiplex PCR, while TCRdb's copy carries only in-frame clones and drops some. The sample shows about 53,000 clones, about 90% of them seen only once. Sequencing was carried out using blood. The receptors derive from a person aged 70 to 85 with breast cancer.

V usage is TRBV12-5 and J usage is TRBJ2-3, with a possible D match to TRBD1 (6 bases). CDR3 length: 17 amino acids. Germline V gene lookup returns CDR1 LGHNT and CDR2 FRNRAP. Trimming left V 0 bases short and J 4 bases short, with 17 bases between. This chain's CDR3 is CASGLVQYREEADTQYF. The CDR3, as DNA: TGTGCTAGTGGTTTGGTACAGTACAGGGAAGAAGCAGATACGCAGTATTTT.

The genes are TRBV5-4 and TRBJ1-6, with 8 bases identical to TRBD1. V was clipped by 3 bases and J by 5 bases; unmatched bases: 4. CDR3 size: 15 residues. CDR1 and CDR2 from the germline V gene are SGHNT and YYREEE (reference sequence). DNA for the CDR3: TGTGCCAGCAGCTGGGGACAGGTTAATAATTCACCCCTCCACTTT. Translated, it gives CASSWGQVNNSPLHF.

This rearrangement joins TRBV7-9 to TRBJ2-1; 14 bases are shared with TRBD2. This CDR3 region has 15 residues. From germline, CDR1 is SEHNR and CDR2 FQNEAQ (reference sequence). Trimming at V came to 5 bases and at J to 6 bases, leaving 3 bases not matched to a gene. CDR3 nucleotide sequence: TGTGCCAGCAGCGCGGGACTAGCGGGAGTCAATGAGCAGTTCTTC. Protein product: CASSAGLAGVNEQFF.

The genes are TRBV28 and TRBJ1-2; tentatively, D is TRBD1 (5 bases). The CDR3 has 14 amino acids. V lost 11 bases and J lost 6, with 22 bases in between. Germline V gene data show CDR1 as MDHEN and CDR2 as SYDVKM. CDR3 nucleotides: TGTGCCTTAAACCAGGGCCCCTTGAGGCATGGCTACACCTTC. Translation: CALNQGPLRHGYTF.

The chain has TRBV7-9 and TRBJ2-1, with TRBD1 matching over 9 bases. The CDR3 consists of 15 residues. CDR1 is SEHNR and CDR2 is FQNEAQ in the germline V gene (reference sequence). With 4 bases clipped from V and 1 base from J, the junction kept 2 bases outside the gene matches. This CDR3 is CASSSDRGSYNEQFF. The CDR3, as DNA: TGTGCCAGCAGCTCCGACAGGGGGTCCTACAATGAGCAGTTCTTC.

This clone was observed a single time. The V and J genes are TRBV5-8 and TRBJ2-3; 13 bases align to TRBD2. CDR1 and CDR2 from the germline V gene are SGHTS and YDEGEE. V was pared by 0 bases and J by 3 bases, with 7 bases of the junction left unmatched. The CDR3 length is 18 residues. CDR3 sequence (DNA): TGTGCCAGCAGCTTGGTTTCCACTAGCGGGGGGGAGACAGATACGCAGTATTTT. Translation: CASSLVSTSGGETDTQYF.

The chain joins TRBV5-1 to TRBJ2-2; 12 bases map to TRBD2. CDR1 and CDR2 from the germline V gene are SGHRS and YFSETQ. The CDR3 totals 16 residues. With 2 bases clipped from V and 5 bases from J, the junction kept 4 bases outside the gene matches. CDR3 in DNA: TGCGCCAGCAGCTTAAGACTAGCGGGAGAGACCGGGGAGCTGTTTTTT. This translates into CASSLRLAGETGELFF.

The genes are TRBV10-3 and TRBJ2-3; TRBD1 matches 12 bases. The CDR3 contains 16 residues. Per germline, CDR1 ENHRY and CDR2 SYGVKD. Losses at the gene ends were 3 bases for V and 5 bases for J; bases not matched to a gene: 6. In DNA, the CDR3 is TGTGCCATCAGTGAATCGGGACAGGGGGCCGGAGATACGCAGTATTTT. As protein: CAISESGQGAGDTQYF.

This rearrangement joins TRBV28 to TRBJ2-5; D possibly corresponds to TRBD1 (6 bases). V lost 7 bases, J lost 1 base, and 13 bases lay in between. The CDR3 runs to 14 residues. CDR1 and CDR2 from the germline V gene are MDHEN and SYDVKM. CDR3 bases: TGTGCCAGCACCAACCTACAGGGCCAAGAGACCCAGTACTTC. Its protein is CASTNLQGQETQYF.

This clone was seen only once. The CDR3 DNA sequence: TGTGCCAGCAGCCCTACAGGGGAAGATAATTCACCCCTCCACTTT. Its protein is CASSPTGEDNSPLHF. The chain uses TRBV6-5 and TRBJ1-6; 7 bases are shared with TRBD1. This CDR3 spans 15 amino acids. Unmatched junction bases numbered 7, after V lost 6 bases and J lost 5 bases. Germline assignment: CDR1 MNHEY and CDR2 SVGAGI.

The chain joins TRBV5-1 to TRBJ2-3; the D is unclear. Looked up from germline, CDR1 is SGHRS and CDR2 is YFSETQ. Trimming removed 6 bases at V and 4 bases at J, with 18 bases between. The CDR3 runs to 15 residues. The CDR3 region is CASTKQSLGPDTQYF. The CDR3 coding sequence is TGCGCCAGCACCAAACAATCATTGGGCCCAGATACGCAGTATTTT.

The V call is TRBV29-1, the J call TRBJ1-2; TRBD1 matches 8 bases. J was trimmed by 8 bases and V by 2 bases; bases with no gene match: 13. The length of the CDR3 is 15 residues. Germline V gene data show CDR1 as SQVTM and CDR2 as ANQGSEA. The CDR3 sequence: CSVEKARQGAGGYTF. The DNA of the CDR3 is TGCAGCGTTGAAAAAGCACGGCAGGGGGCGGGGGGCTACACCTTC.

The genes are TRBV14 and TRBJ1-3; D not certain. Germline V gives CDR1 SGHDN, CDR2 FVKESK. The CDR3 sequence is 14 residues long. Trimming shortened V by 1 base and J by 1 base, and 5 bases separated the two germline ends. The CDR3 bases are TGTGCCAGCAGCCAAGGGGCTTCTGGAAACACCATATATTTT. Its translation: CASSQGASGNTIYF. The full variable domain, rest sourced from reference TRBV14 and TRBJ1-3, is EAGVTQFPSHSVIEKGQTVTLRCDPISGHDNLYWYRRVMGKEIKFLLHFVKESKQDESGMPNNRFLAERTGGTYSTLKVQPAELEDSGVYFCASSQGASGNTIYFGEGSWLTVV.

This clone appeared a single time. This chain links TRBV4-1 with TRBJ2-7; TRBD1 agrees at 8 bases. V gave up 1 base and J gave up 1 base; unmatched junction bases: 6. This CDR3 has 16 amino acids. Looked up from germline, CDR1 is MGHRA and CDR2 is YSYEKL. Here the CDR3 reads CASSQGRTGNSYEQYF. CDR3 in DNA: TGCGCCAGCAGCCAAGGGAGGACAGGGAATTCCTACGAGCAGTACTTC.

The chain has TRBV11-2 and TRBJ2-1; 11 bases match TRBD2. Germline V gene sequence: CDR1 SGHAT, CDR2 FQNNGV. V trimming: 6 bases; J trimming: 4 bases; junction bases outside the gene matches: 5. CDR3 length: 15 residues. The CDR3 sequence: CASRPTSGAYNEQFF. The CDR3 coding sequence is TGTGCCAGCAGGCCGACTAGCGGGGCGTACAATGAGCAGTTCTTC.

CDR3 residues: CASDPVGGLEGYEQYF. In DNA, the CDR3 is TGTGCCAGCGACCCGGTGGGGGGGTTGGAAGGATACGAGCAGTACTTC. The J gene is TRBJ2-7, the V gene TRBV28, with 7 nucleotides matching TRBD2. Germline CDR1 is MDHEN and CDR2 is SYDVKM. This CDR3 region has 16 residues. V lost 8 bases to trimming and J lost 4 bases; unmatched junction nucleotides: 17. The whole variable domain, remainder taken from reference TRBV28 and TRBJ2-7, is DVKVTQSSRYLVKRTGEKVFLECVQDMDHENMFWYRQDPGLGLRLIYFSYDVKMKEKGDIPEGYSVSREKKERFSLILESASTNQTSMYLCASDPVGGLEGYEQYFGPGTRLTVT.

The V gene is TRBV28, the J gene TRBJ1-6; 9 bases line up with TRBD1. The CDR3 length is 14 residues. V was clipped by 5 bases and J by 7 bases; unmatched bases: 3. Germline V CDR1 and CDR2: MDHEN, SYDVKM. This CDR3 is CASSLGQGNSPLHF. For the CDR3, the DNA is TGTGCCAGCAGTCTCGGACAGGGGAATTCACCCCTCCACTTT.

The rearrangement links TRBV28 to TRBJ1-1; 8 nucleotides align to TRBD1. V was pared by 5 bases and J by 4 bases, with 6 bases of the junction left unmatched. The CDR3 contains 14 residues. Germline CDR1 reads MDHEN; CDR2 reads SYDVKM. CDR3 region: CASSRQGKGTEAFF. The CDR3 nucleotides are TGTGCCAGCAGTCGACAGGGGAAGGGCACTGAAGCTTTCTTT.

The rearrangement joins TRBV5-1 to TRBJ1-2; 8 bases align to TRBD1. J gave up 6 bases and V 1 base, and 5 bases lay outside the gene matches. The CDR3 length is 14 residues. Germline loops: CDR1 SGHRS, CDR2 YFSETQ. CDR3 nucleotide sequence: TGCGCCAGCAGCTTGCCTCAGGGGGCGGATGGCTACACCTTC. Its translation is CASSLPQGADGYTF.

The chain links TRBV19 to TRBJ2-2; 12 positions match TRBD1. The CDR3 has 18 residues. Germline V gene data show CDR1 as LNHDA and CDR2 as SQIVND (reference sequence). The V gene end was trimmed by 8 bases and the J gene end by 4 bases; junction bases not matched to a gene: 14. As DNA, the CDR3 is TGTGCCAGTCACGCCCGGGACAGGGGGCTCGTAGGCACCGGGGAGCTGTTTTTT. Translated: CASHARDRGLVGTGELFF.

This chain links TRBV5-8 with TRBJ1-1, with D perhaps matching TRBD1 (6 bases). This CDR3 spans 14 amino acids. Per germline, CDR1 SGHTS and CDR2 YDEGEE. Between the trimmed V and J ends, which lost 6 bases and 1 base, there was a span of 13 bases. In DNA form, the CDR3 reads TGTGCCAGCATTCCAGGGGTGGGGAACACTGAAGCTTTCTTT. Its translation is CASIPGVGNTEAFF.

The chain combines TRBV6-4 with TRBJ2-1; the match to TRBD2 covers 13 bases. This CDR3 has 16 residues. Germline values: CDR1 MRHNA, CDR2 SNTAGT. J gave up 4 bases and V 5 bases, and 5 bases lay outside the gene matches. CDR3 region: CASSRELAGGYNEQFF. As DNA, the CDR3 is TGTGCCAGCAGTAGAGAACTAGCGGGAGGGTACAATGAGCAGTTCTTC.

The CDR3 region is CASSLALAGGRGTQYF. In nucleotides, the CDR3 is TGTGCCAGCAGCTTAGCGCTAGCGGGAGGGCGGGGTACGCAGTATTTT. This chain connects TRBV7-6 to TRBJ2-3; 12 positions match TRBD2. Trimming at V came to 0 bases and at J to 8 bases, leaving 6 bases not matched to a gene. The germline V gene encodes CDR1 SGHVS and CDR2 FNYEAQ. This CDR3 region has 16 residues.

V gene TRBV11-1 combines with J gene TRBJ2-7, with D unclear. This CDR3 is built from 13 residues. Per the germline V gene, CDR1 is SGHAT and CDR2 is FQDESV (reference sequence). The germline V and J ends were trimmed by 5 bases and 3 bases, with 11 bases remaining between them. CDR3 sequence: CASSRRFRYEQYF. As DNA, the CDR3 is TGTGCCAGCAGCCGCAGGTTTCGCTACGAGCAGTACTTC.

The V and J genes are TRBV4-3 and TRBJ1-2; D is uncertain. V lost 2 bases and J lost 8, with 18 bases in between. Germline V CDR1 and CDR2: LGHNA, YSLEER. The CDR3 loop spans 15 amino acids. The CDR3: CASSQTRIVARGYTF. DNA for the CDR3: TGCGCCAGCAGCCAAACACGAATTGTAGCTCGAGGCTACACCTTC.

This sequence joins TRBV30 and TRBJ1-2, with 9 bases matching TRBD1. The CDR3 is 12 amino acids. Per the germline V gene, CDR1 is GTSNPN and CDR2 is SVGIG (reference sequence). With 4 bases clipped from V and 8 bases from J, the junction kept 5 bases outside the gene matches. In DNA, the CDR3 is TGTGCCTGGACACAGGGGGCTCGGGGCTACACCTTC. Amino acids: CAWTQGARGYTF.

On this clone: An end of the junction does not agree with germline; a read error may underlie this. This chain joins TRBV10-2 and TRBJ2-3; D perhaps matches TRBD1 (5 bases). This CDR3 region has 13 residues. Per germline, CDR1 WSHSY and CDR2 SAAADI. CDR3: CATSSGPADTQYF. CDR3 nucleotides: TGCGCCACCAGTTCAGGGCCTGCAGATACGCAGTATTTT.